This T cell receptor beta chain is from a study of blood T cells in healthy people across ages. Primers used in a second PCR of roughly 7 to 12 cycles were a sample-barcoded 5' primer and a J-beta primer mix. Individual samples furnished no less than 2.5 million CDR3-containing paired-end reads apiece. TCRdb reanalysed the 5' RACE reads using MiXCR and keeps one entry per CDR3 protein. The sample has hundreds of thousands of distinct CDR3 sequences; around 50% are singletons. This clonotype was counted a few times. The antigen is unknown. General study results and limits: It was the long-lived donors that had more naive CD4+ cells and higher diversity than aged donors.

The V and J ends lost 4 bases and 0 bases, in that order; junction bases with no gene match: 3. Germline V CDR1 and CDR2: SGHRS, YFSETQ. The CDR3 runs to 15 residues. This receptor was obtained from a man aged 40-50 years in good health. The V gene is TRBV5-1, the J gene TRBJ2-5, with 10 bases fitting TRBD2. Sequences were obtained from blood. CDR3 sequence: CASSLGLANQETQYF. The CDR3 DNA sequence: TGCGCCAGCAGCCTGGGACTAGCGAACCAAGAGACCCAGTACTTC.